Listed below are T cell receptor beta chains from one sample, sequenced in a study of metastatic and nonmetastatic thyroid tumors. TCRdb reassembled clones from the PCR reads with MiXCR. This sample has about 14,000 clones, with about 27% found just once. Sequencing was done on a sample of tumor tissue. These receptor sequences come from a female donor with papillary thyroid cancer or a benign thyroid nodule (not recorded which). Some clones in this sample may be carry-over from other donors' samples. Each CDR3 is given without its conserved first and last residue. The order of the fields is V gene, CDR3 protein.

>TRBV20-1
SARDPGISTEAF
>TRBV12-3/TRBV12-4
AGGQGATTGNTIY
>TRBV6-1
ASSLRGPDYGYT
>TRBV5-1
ASKVGNTGELF
>TRBV27
ASSPPGLAATYEQY
>TRBV20-1
SAWGSNQPQH
>TRBV12-3/TRBV12-4
ASSLLGADTQY
>TRBV12-3/TRBV12-4
ASITSGIHNEQF
>TRBV30
AWKSSGRRTGANVLT
>TRBV15
ATSRDRQRGASTDTQY
>TRBV6-2/TRBV6-3
ASSYGYGYT
>TRBV20-1
SALLAGGSGELF
>TRBV2
ASSEGGSSYNSPLH
>TRBV28
ASISSQGANQPQH
>TRBV20-1
SAIPDRTTSPLR
>TRBV4-2
ASSQGDDGNTIY
>TRBV6-5
ASSYSLRREGDTIY
>TRBV6-2/TRBV6-3
ASSSGSTQPQH
>TRBV24-1
ATSDLVENTGELF
>TRBV4-1
ASSQDWGVSGNTIY
>TRBV28
ASSNPGEQY
>TRBV6-2/TRBV6-3
ASSFKGSEQY
>TRBV6-1
ASSAEDRLSYEQY
>TRBV6-1
ASSPGQDLRETQY
>TRBV9
ASSVDEGAVYNEQF
>TRBV6-1
ASSPGPNYGYT
>TRBV7-9
ASSLAESDTQY
>TRBV18
ASSPPGGRGYGYT
>TRBV6-2/TRBV6-3
ASRRTGGILGYT
>TRBV12-5
ASGSGPVNPTGELF
>TRBV20-1
SAMAGNQPQH
>TRBV6-8
ASRGLGPPANVLT
>TRBV28
ASSNHYGYA
>TRBV6-1
ASSGRDQYNEQF
>TRBV4-2
ASSQQGTPYNEQF
>TRBV20-1
SARDDGAFTDTQY
>TRBV19
ASSISVVPVYEQY
>TRBV27
ASRYEGRSNTEAF
>TRBV7-9
ASRRESTGELF
>TRBV6-1
ASSEVDTASTNSPLH
>TRBV15
ATSGNREYGYT
>TRBV11-2
ASSPGGGSYEQY
>TRBV27
ASSTTSGGFKTQY
>TRBV6-1
ASSEVGLSYEQY
>TRBV30
ACTDRGGYEQY
>TRBV24-1
ATSDPGDRDGYT
>TRBV15
ATSPGYRSPLH
>TRBV28
ASSLSLSYNSPLH
>TRBV7-2
ASSLNNEQF
>TRBV10-3
AISEDPGTYGYT
>TRBV15
ATSRDWSYEQY